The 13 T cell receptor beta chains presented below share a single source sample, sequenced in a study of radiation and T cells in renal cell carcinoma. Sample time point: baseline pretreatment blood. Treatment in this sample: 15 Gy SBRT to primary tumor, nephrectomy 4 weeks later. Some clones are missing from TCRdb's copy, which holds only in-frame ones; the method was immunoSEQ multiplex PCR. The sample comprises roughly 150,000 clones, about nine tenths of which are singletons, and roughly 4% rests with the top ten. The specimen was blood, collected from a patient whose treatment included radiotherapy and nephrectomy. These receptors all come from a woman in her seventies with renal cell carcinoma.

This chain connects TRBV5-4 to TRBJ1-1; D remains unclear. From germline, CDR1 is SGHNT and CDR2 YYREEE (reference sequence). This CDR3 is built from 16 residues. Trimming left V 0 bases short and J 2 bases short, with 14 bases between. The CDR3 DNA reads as TGTGCCAGCAGCTTGGTGGCCAGGAGTTCCAACACTGAAGCTTTCTTT. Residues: CASSLVARSSNTEAFF.

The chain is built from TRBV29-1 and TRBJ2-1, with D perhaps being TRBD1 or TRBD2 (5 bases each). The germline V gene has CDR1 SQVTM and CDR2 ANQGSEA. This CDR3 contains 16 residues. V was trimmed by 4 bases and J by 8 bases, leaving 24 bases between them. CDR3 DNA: TGCAGCGTTGCTTATCTTGGACCCCCTCCGGGGCATGAGCAGTTCTTC. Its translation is CSVAYLGPPPGHEQFF.

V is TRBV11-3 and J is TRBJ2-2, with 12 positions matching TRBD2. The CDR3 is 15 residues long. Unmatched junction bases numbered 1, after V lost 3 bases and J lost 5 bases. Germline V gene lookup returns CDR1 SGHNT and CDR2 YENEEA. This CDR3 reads CASSFLAGGTGELFF. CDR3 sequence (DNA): TGTGCCAGCAGCTTTCTAGCGGGGGGGACCGGGGAGCTGTTTTTT.

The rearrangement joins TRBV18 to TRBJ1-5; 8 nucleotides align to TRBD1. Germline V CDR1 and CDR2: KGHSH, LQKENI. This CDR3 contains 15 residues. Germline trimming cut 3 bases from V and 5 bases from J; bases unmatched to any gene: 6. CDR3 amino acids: CASSPGQAGDQPQHF. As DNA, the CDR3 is TGTGCCAGCTCACCGGGACAGGCCGGGGATCAGCCCCAGCATTTT.

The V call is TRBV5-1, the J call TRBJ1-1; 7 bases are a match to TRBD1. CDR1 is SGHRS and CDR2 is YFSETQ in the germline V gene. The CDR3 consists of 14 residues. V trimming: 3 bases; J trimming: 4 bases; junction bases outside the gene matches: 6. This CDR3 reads CASSSGQSSTEAFF. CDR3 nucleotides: TGCGCCAGCAGCTCGGGACAGTCAAGCACTGAAGCTTTCTTT.

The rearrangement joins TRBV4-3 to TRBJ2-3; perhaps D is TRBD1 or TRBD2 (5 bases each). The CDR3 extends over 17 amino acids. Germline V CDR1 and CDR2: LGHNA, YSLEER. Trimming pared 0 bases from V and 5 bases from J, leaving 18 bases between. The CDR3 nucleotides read TGCGCCAGCAGCCAAGACCCGGGGCTTAGCAGAGGAGATACGCAGTATTTT. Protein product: CASSQDPGLSRGDTQYF.

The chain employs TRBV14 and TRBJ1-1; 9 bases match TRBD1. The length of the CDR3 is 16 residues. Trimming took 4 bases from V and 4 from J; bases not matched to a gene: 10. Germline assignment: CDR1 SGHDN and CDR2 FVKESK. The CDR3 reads CASSPLRGQGGTEAFF. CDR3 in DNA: TGTGCCAGCAGCCCCTTGAGGGGACAGGGAGGCACTGAAGCTTTCTTT.

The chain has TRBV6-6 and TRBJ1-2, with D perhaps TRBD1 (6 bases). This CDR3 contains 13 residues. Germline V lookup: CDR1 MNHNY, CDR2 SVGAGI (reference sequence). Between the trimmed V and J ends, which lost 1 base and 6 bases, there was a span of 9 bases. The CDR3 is CASSYLQGHGYTF. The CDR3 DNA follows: TGTGCCAGCAGTTACTTGCAGGGGCATGGCTACACCTTC.

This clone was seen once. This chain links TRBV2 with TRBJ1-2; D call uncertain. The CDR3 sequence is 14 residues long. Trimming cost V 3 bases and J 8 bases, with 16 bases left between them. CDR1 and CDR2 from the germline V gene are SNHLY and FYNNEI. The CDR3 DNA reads TGTGCCAGCAGTGATAATGAAGGTTTGCGGGGCTACACCTTC. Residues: CASSDNEGLRGYTF.

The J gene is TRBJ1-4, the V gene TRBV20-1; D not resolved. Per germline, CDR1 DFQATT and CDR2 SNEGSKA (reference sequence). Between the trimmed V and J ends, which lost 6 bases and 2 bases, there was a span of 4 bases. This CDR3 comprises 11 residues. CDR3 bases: TGCAGTGCAAGCACTAATGAAAAACTGTTTTTT. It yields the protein CSASTNEKLFF.

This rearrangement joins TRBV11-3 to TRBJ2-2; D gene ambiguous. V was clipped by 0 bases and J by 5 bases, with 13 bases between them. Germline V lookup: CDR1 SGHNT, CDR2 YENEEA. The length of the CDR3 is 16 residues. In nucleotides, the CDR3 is TGTGCCAGCAGCTTAGATCTGGCAGATCTTACCGGGGAGCTGTTTTTT. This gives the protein CASSLDLADLTGELFF. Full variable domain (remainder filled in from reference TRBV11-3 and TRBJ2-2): EAGVVQSPRYKIIEKKQPVAFWCNPISGHNTLYWYLQNLGQGPELLIRYENEEAVDDSQLPKDRFSAERLKGVDSTLKIQPAELGDSAVYLCASSLDLADLTGELFFGEGSRLTVL.

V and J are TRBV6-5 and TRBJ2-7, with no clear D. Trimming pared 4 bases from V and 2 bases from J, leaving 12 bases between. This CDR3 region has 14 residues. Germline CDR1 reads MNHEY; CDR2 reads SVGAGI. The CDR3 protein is CASSSLDPPYEQYF. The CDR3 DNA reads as TGTGCCAGCAGTTCCCTAGATCCCCCCTACGAGCAGTACTTC.

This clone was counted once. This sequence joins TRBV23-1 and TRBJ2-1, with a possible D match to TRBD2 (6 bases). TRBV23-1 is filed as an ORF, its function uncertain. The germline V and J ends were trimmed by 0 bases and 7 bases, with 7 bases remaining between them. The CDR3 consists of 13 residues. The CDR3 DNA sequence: TGCGCCAGCAGTCAATCTGGAGGGAATGAGCAGTTCTTC. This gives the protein CASSQSGGNEQFF.